Presented here are 30 T cell receptor beta chains from one specimen sequenced in a study of cytomegalovirus exposure and HLA in healthy donors. The PCR ran on 60 Vbeta and 13 Jbeta primers. TCRdb's copy holds only in-frame clones and misses some; the assay was immunoSEQ multiplex PCR. Of 300,000 or so clones detected, roughly 86% appear once; the ten largest clones hold 2% to 2.5%. Material: PBMCs. The receptors derive from a woman aged 35 to 49 in good health and CMV-seropositive.

The chain links TRBV27 to TRBJ2-7, with D maybe TRBD1 (6 bases). The V end lost 6 bases, the J end lost 2 bases, and 11 bases lay between the germline ends. Germline V gene data show CDR1 as MNHEY and CDR2 as SMNVEV (reference sequence). The CDR3 spans 13 residues. CDR3 region: CASRVQGAYEQYF. The CDR3 DNA reads as TGTGCCAGCAGGGTACAGGGTGCCTACGAGCAGTACTTC.

V gene TRBV5-4 combines with J gene TRBJ2-3, with 14 bases aligning to TRBD2. Trimming cost V 4 bases and J 4 bases; bases outside gene matches: 5. The CDR3 sequence is 16 residues long. Germline V gives CDR1 SGHNT, CDR2 YYREEE (reference sequence). The DNA for the CDR3 is TGTGCCAGCAGCCCTGGACTAGCGGGAGGCCCAGATACGCAGTATTTT. Translation: CASSPGLAGGPDTQYF.

The chain has TRBV7-3 and TRBJ1-2, with D unclear. Germline assignment: CDR1 SGHTA and CDR2 FQGTGA. V was cut by 5 bases and J by 4 bases, with 11 bases left in between. The CDR3 spans 13 residues. CDR3 in DNA: TGTGCCAGCAGCCCCGGGAGCGGCTATGGCTACACCTTC. Its translation is CASSPGSGYGYTF.

This clone was recorded once. The CDR3 loop reads CASRAGGTAYEQYF. The CDR3 bases are TGTGCCAGCAGGGCAGGGGGAACAGCCTACGAGCAGTACTTC. This chain links TRBV2 with TRBJ2-7; TRBD1 matches 7 bases. In germline, CDR1 is SNHLY, CDR2 FYNNEI. This CDR3 is 14 amino acids long. V trimming: 6 bases; J trimming: 2 bases; junction bases outside the gene matches: 7.

J is TRBJ2-2 and V is TRBV4-2; tentative D call: TRBD2 (6 bases). The V and J ends lost 2 bases and 3 bases respectively, with 10 bases between them. In germline, CDR1 is LGHNA, CDR2 YNFKEQ. There are 15 residues in the CDR3. This CDR3 is CASSQRTGDTGELFF. The CDR3 DNA sequence: TGTGCCAGCAGCCAAAGGACGGGGGACACCGGGGAGCTGTTTTTT.

This clone was found once. The chain uses TRBV6-4 and TRBJ1-4; D not certain. Trimming took off 8 bases at V and 0 bases at J, with 10 bases between the two ends. This CDR3 spans 14 amino acids. Looked up from germline, CDR1 is MRHNA and CDR2 is SNTAGT. The CDR3 spells CASGELSTNEKLFF. The CDR3 DNA reads TGTGCCAGCGGGGAGCTTTCAACTAATGAAAAACTGTTTTTT.

This clone has a handful of counts. V usage is TRBV2 and J usage is TRBJ2-5; 9 bases are shared with TRBD2. Germline lookup yields CDR1 SNHLY and CDR2 FYNNEI. Trimming removed 7 bases from V and 3 bases from J; junction bases left unmatched: 9. The CDR3 runs 15 residues. The CDR3 is CASTSLGGREETQYF. CDR3 DNA sequence: TGTGCCAGCACCTCCCTGGGCGGGAGGGAAGAGACCCAGTACTTC.

The genes are TRBV9 and TRBJ1-1; D gene unclear. This CDR3 is built from 12 residues. The V and J ends lost 3 bases and 3 bases respectively, with 6 bases between them. CDR1 is SGDLS, CDR2 YYNGEE, per germline. The CDR3 DNA is TGTGCCAGCAGCGCCCTACACACTGAAGCTTTCTTT. Translating gives CASSALHTEAFF.

V and J are TRBV19 and TRBJ1-5; TRBD1 matches at 8 bases. CDR1 and CDR2 (germline): LNHDA, SQIVND (reference sequence). This CDR3 is 16 amino acids long. V was pared by 0 bases and J by 6 bases, with 7 bases of the junction left unmatched. The CDR3 is CASSIDWTGYLQPQHF. In nucleotides, the CDR3 is TGTGCCAGTAGTATAGACTGGACAGGGTATCTTCAGCCCCAGCATTTT.

The J gene is TRBJ1-2, the V gene TRBV7-9; 7 positions match TRBD1. The CDR3 length is 15 residues. Germline CDR1 and CDR2: SEHNR and FQNEAQ (reference sequence). V shed 1 base, J shed 4 bases, and the junction held 6 bases outside the gene matches. This CDR3 reads CASSLDWDRSYGYTF. For the CDR3, the DNA is TGTGCCAGCAGCTTAGACTGGGACAGAAGCTATGGCTACACCTTC.

The V and J genes are TRBV6-1 and TRBJ2-7; possibly TRBD1 for D (6 bases). CDR3 length: 13 amino acids. V was clipped by 4 bases and J by 2 bases, with 9 bases between them. Germline assignment: CDR1 MNHNS and CDR2 SASEGT. The CDR3 nucleotides are TGTGCCAGCAGTGTAGGGGGACCCTACGAGCAGTACTTC. This encodes CASSVGGPYEQYF.

V usage is TRBV29-1 and J usage is TRBJ2-1; 7 nucleotides match TRBD2. The CDR3 has 14 amino acids. CDR1 SQVTM and CDR2 ANQGSEA come from the germline V gene. V gave up 4 bases and J gave up 8 bases; unmatched junction bases: 11. DNA of the CDR3: TGCAGCGTTGTGGGCGGGAGTTTATTCTATGAGCAGTTCTTC. This sequence encodes CSVVGGSLFYEQFF.

The genes are TRBV4-3 and TRBJ2-1, with D possibly TRBD1 on 5 matching bases. Trimming left V 0 bases short and J 3 bases short, with 12 bases between. Germline V gene data show CDR1 as LGHNA and CDR2 as YSLEER. There are 16 residues in the CDR3. The CDR3 DNA reads TGCGCCAGCAGCCAAGAGGACACTCTTCTCTACAATGAGCAGTTCTTC. This codes for CASSQEDTLLYNEQFF.

The chain joins TRBV7-2 to TRBJ1-5; D not certain. The length of the CDR3 is 13 residues. Trimming cost V 1 base and J 6 bases, with 7 bases left between them. CDR1 SGHTA and CDR2 FQGNSA come from the germline V gene. CDR3 DNA: TGTGCCAGCAGCTTAGAAGAGTCTCAGCCCCAGCATTTT. This codes for CASSLEESQPQHF.

The chain employs TRBV18 and TRBJ2-1, with D perhaps TRBD1 (6 bases). CDR1 KGHSH and CDR2 LQKENI come from the germline V gene. The CDR3 length is 15 residues. Deletions cut 3 bases from V and 5 bases from J, with 14 bases between. CDR3 coding DNA: TGTGCCAGCTCACCGGCAGGGGCCTACCACAATGAGCAGTTCTTC. Its protein is CASSPAGAYHNEQFF. The full variable domain, rest sourced from reference TRBV18 and TRBJ2-1, is NAGVMQNPRHLVRRRGQEARLRCSPMKGHSHVYWYRQLPEEGLKFMVYLQKENIIDESGMPKERFSAEFPKEGPSILRIQQVVRGDSAAYFCASSPAGAYHNEQFFGPGTRLTVL.

The chain combines TRBV11-2 with TRBJ1-3; D is perhaps TRBD1 (5 bases). The V end was cut by 7 bases, the J end by 5 bases, with 18 bases between. The CDR3 covers 15 residues. The germline gives CDR1 SGHAT, CDR2 FQNNGV. The DNA for the CDR3 is TGTGCCAGCACCCCGTCGGAAGGGGCAAGAAACACCATATATTTT. Translated: CASTPSEGARNTIYF.

This chain uses TRBV6-5 with TRBJ1-2; D perhaps matches TRBD1 (5 bases). Germline V CDR1 and CDR2: MNHEY, SVGAGI. The CDR3 extends over 15 amino acids. V lost 0 bases, J lost 6 bases, and 14 bases lay in between. The CDR3 loop reads CASSYSSPGQDGYTF. In nucleotides, the CDR3 is TGTGCCAGCAGTTACTCGAGTCCAGGGCAGGATGGCTACACCTTC.

The chain has TRBV19 and TRBJ1-2; D remains unclear. Looked up from germline, CDR1 is LNHDA and CDR2 is SQIVND (reference sequence). V lost 6 bases to trimming and J lost 4 bases, with 9 bases between them. This CDR3 has 12 amino acids. Here the CDR3 reads CASRQESYGYTF. The DNA for the CDR3 is TGTGCCAGTAGGCAGGAATCCTATGGCTACACCTTC.

The chain employs TRBV18 and TRBJ2-1; TRBD2 agrees at 8 bases. V dropped 4 bases and J dropped 7; count of bases not matched to a gene: 12. The CDR3 has 16 residues. The germline CDR1 and CDR2 sequences are KGHSH and LQKENI. DNA for the CDR3: TGTGCCAGCTCACTAACAATAGCGGGGTTAGGGAATGAGCAGTTCTTC. It is translated as CASSLTIAGLGNEQFF.

This rearrangement joins TRBV2 to TRBJ2-2; tentatively, D is TRBD1 (6 bases). The germline CDR1 and CDR2 sequences are SNHLY and FYNNEI. The V end lost 3 bases, the J end lost 0 bases, and 14 bases lay between the germline ends. The CDR3 has 17 amino acids. The CDR3 DNA follows: TGTGCCAGCAGTGAGTTCGACAGGCCCGCGAACACCGGGGAGCTGTTTTTT. Translation gives CASSEFDRPANTGELFF. The variable domain in full, completed from reference TRBV2 and TRBJ2-2, reads EPEVTQTPSHQVTQMGQEVILRCVPISNHLYFYWYRQILGQKVEFLVSFYNNEISEKSEIFDDQFSVERPDGSNFTLKIRSTKLEDSAMYFCASSEFDRPANTGELFFGEGSRLTVL.

This clone was counted only a few times. CDR3: CASSDPGFFGEQYF. The CDR3 DNA reads as TGTGCCAGCAGTGACCCAGGGTTTTTCGGCGAGCAGTACTTC. The chain couples TRBV6-4 to TRBJ2-7; D may be TRBD1 (5 bases). Germline loops: CDR1 MRHNA, CDR2 SNTAGT. The CDR3 spans 14 residues. V was pared by 2 bases and J by 6 bases, with 14 bases between.

This sequence joins TRBV27 and TRBJ1-1; D is unclear. This CDR3 is 14 amino acids long. Germline values: CDR1 MNHEY, CDR2 SMNVEV (reference sequence). The V and J ends lost 5 bases and 4 bases respectively, with 14 bases between them. Here the CDR3 DNA reads TGTGCCAGCAGTAGCGAGGGTTGGAGCACTGAAGCTTTCTTT. It translates to CASSSEGWSTEAFF.

This chain uses TRBV9 with TRBJ2-5; TRBD1 might be the D (6 bases). The germline V gene has CDR1 SGDLS and CDR2 YYNGEE. The CDR3 has 13 amino acids. V was cut by 0 bases and J by 7 bases, with 10 bases left in between. The CDR3 region is CASSVGGLGTQYF. The CDR3, as DNA: TGTGCCAGCAGCGTAGGGGGGCTTGGGACCCAGTACTTC.

The chain joins TRBV7-3 to TRBJ2-1; 10 bases fit TRBD1. This CDR3 spans 16 amino acids. Germline V gene sequence: CDR1 SGHTA, CDR2 FQGTGA. V gave up 4 bases and J gave up 2 bases; unmatched junction bases: 5. CDR3 sequence reads: CASSSSGTGAYNEQFF. For the CDR3, the DNA is TGTGCCAGCAGCTCTTCCGGGACAGGGGCCTACAATGAGCAGTTCTTC.

The chain combines TRBV11-3 with TRBJ2-3; 8 bases are shared with TRBD2. Trimming removed 5 bases from V and 4 bases from J; junction bases left unmatched: 2. Germline V gene data show CDR1 as SGHNT and CDR2 as YENEEA. This CDR3 is 13 amino acids long. The CDR3 reads CASSRGGADTQYF. The CDR3 nucleotides are TGTGCCAGCAGCCGGGGGGGGGCAGATACGCAGTATTTT.

The chain links TRBV14 to TRBJ2-2; 13 bases agree with TRBD2. Losses at the gene ends were 3 bases for V and 3 bases for J; bases not matched to a gene: 13. The CDR3 has 20 amino acids. The germline CDR1 and CDR2 sequences are SGHDN and FVKESK. The CDR3 here is CASSHPPRTSGSVDTGELFF. The CDR3 coding sequence is TGTGCCAGCAGCCACCCTCCCCGGACTAGCGGGAGCGTCGACACCGGGGAGCTGTTTTTT. The whole variable domain, remainder taken from reference TRBV14 and TRBJ2-2, is EAGVTQFPSHSVIEKGQTVTLRCDPISGHDNLYWYRRVMGKEIKFLLHFVKESKQDESGMPNNRFLAERTGGTYSTLKVQPAELEDSGVYFCASSHPPRTSGSVDTGELFFGEGSRLTVL.

V is TRBV7-8 and J is TRBJ1-5, with D possibly matching TRBD1 (6 bases). The CDR3 covers 14 residues. V was trimmed by 5 bases and J by 7 bases, leaving 15 bases between them. Germline V gene data show CDR1 as SGHVS and CDR2 as FQNEAQ. The CDR3 nucleotides are TGTGCCAGCAGCGTCCGGGACACGGGCCAGCCCCAGCATTTT. Translation: CASSVRDTGQPQHF.

V is TRBV2 and J is TRBJ1-5; perhaps TRBD1 as D (5 bases). This CDR3 is built from 14 residues. Germline lookup yields CDR1 SNHLY and CDR2 FYNNEI. Trimming pared 4 bases from V and 6 bases from J, leaving 13 bases between. This CDR3 reads CASSVGRVAQPQHF. In nucleotides, the CDR3 is TGTGCCAGCAGTGTGGGCAGGGTGGCTCAGCCCCAGCATTTT.

The CDR3 sequence: CASSETGKSYEQYF. Here the CDR3 DNA reads TGTGCCAGCAGTGAAACAGGGAAATCCTACGAGCAGTACTTC. The chain recombines TRBV6-1 with TRBJ2-7, with a tentative D call TRBD1 (6 bases). CDR3 size: 14 residues. Germline loops: CDR1 MNHNS, CDR2 SASEGT. Trimming took off 2 bases at V and 1 base at J, with 9 bases between the two ends.

The rearrangement joins TRBV7-9 to TRBJ2-7, with 9 bases aligning to TRBD1. The CDR3 has 16 residues. V shed 5 bases, J shed 3 bases, and the junction held 11 bases outside the gene matches. Germline CDR1 and CDR2: SEHNR and FQNEAQ (reference sequence). The CDR3: CASSPRTGDTLYEQYF. The CDR3, as DNA: TGTGCCAGCAGCCCAAGGACAGGGGACACCCTCTACGAGCAGTACTTC.